This TCR beta chain is from a study of CD8 T cells in ankylosing spondylitis. Study observations and caveats: Reported data indicate significant enrichment of disease-linked clones within matched ankylosing spondylitis synovial fluid.

As for this clonotype: Antigen specificity is unknown.

TCRdb passed the 5' RACE reads through MiXCR, listing each CDR3 protein once. Of fewer than 180,000 distinct CDR3 sequences in the sample, roughly 44% were seen once. The sequenced sample was synovial fluid, either unsorted or a sorted T cell fraction (not recorded which). The sequence derives from a male donor with ankylosing spondylitis.

CDR3 amino acids: CASSQDSLRARVKYGYTF. In DNA, the CDR3 is TGCGCCAGCAGCCAAGATTCGCTGAGGGCCCGGGTCAAGTATGGCTACACCTTC. The chain joins TRBV4-1 to TRBJ1-2, with D hard to call. The CDR3 has 18 residues. V shed 0 bases and J shed 5 bases, with 22 bases lying between them. Germline-derived CDR1 and CDR2 are MGHRA and YSYEKL.